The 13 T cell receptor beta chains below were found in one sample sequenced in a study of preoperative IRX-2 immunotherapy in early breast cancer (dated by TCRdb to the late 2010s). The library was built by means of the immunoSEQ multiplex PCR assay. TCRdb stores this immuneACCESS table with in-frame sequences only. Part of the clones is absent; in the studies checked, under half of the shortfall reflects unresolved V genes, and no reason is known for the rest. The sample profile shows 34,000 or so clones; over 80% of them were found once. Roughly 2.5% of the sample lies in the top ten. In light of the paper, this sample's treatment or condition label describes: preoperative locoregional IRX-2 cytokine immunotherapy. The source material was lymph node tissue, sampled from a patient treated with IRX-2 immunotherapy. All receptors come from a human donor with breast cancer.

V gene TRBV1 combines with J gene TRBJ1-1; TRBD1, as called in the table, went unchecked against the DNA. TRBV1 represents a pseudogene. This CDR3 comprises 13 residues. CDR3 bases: TGCGCCAGCAGCCAACCTCAGGGGACTGAAGCTTTCTTT. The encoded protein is CASSQPQGTEAFF.

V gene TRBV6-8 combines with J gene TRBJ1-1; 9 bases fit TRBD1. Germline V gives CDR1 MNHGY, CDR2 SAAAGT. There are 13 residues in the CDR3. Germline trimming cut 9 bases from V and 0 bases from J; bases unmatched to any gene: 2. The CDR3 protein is CARRQGVNTEAFF. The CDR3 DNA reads TGTGCCAGACGACAGGGGGTGAACACTGAAGCTTTCTTT.

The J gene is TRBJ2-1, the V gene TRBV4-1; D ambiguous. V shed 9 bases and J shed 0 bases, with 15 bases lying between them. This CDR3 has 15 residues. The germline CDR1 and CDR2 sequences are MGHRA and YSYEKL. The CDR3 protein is CASQLDWSSYNEQFF. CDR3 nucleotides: TGCGCCAGTCAACTCGACTGGAGCTCCTACAATGAGCAGTTCTTC.

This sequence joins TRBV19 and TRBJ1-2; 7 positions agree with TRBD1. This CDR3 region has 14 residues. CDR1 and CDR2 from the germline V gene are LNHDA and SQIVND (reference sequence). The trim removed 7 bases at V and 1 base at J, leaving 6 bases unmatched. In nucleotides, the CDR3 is TGTGCCAGTACCCCGACAGGGCGTAACTATGGCTACACCTTC. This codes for CASTPTGRNYGYTF.

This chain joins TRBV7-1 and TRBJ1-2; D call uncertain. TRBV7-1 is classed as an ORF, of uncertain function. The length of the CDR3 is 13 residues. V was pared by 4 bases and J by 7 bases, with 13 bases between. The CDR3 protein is CASSLVDKGGYTF. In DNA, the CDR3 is TGTGCCAGCAGCTTAGTGGATAAGGGTGGCTACACCTTC.

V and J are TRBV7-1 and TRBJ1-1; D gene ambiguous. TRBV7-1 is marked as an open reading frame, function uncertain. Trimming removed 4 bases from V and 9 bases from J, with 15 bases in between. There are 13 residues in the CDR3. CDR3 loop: CASSLSPGLKAFF. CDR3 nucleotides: TGTGCCAGCAGCTTATCACCCGGCCTGAAAGCTTTCTTT.

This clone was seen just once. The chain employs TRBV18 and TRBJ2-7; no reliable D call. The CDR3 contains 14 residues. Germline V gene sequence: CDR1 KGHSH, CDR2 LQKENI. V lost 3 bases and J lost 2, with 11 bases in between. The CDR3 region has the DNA TGTGCCAGCTCACCGAGGCAAAAGGCCTACGAGCAGTACTTC. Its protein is CASSPRQKAYEQYF.

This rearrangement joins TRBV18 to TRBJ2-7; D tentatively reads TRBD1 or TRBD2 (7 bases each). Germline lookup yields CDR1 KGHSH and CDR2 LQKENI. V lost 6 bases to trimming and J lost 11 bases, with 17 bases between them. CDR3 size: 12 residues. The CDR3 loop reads CASSPGEGAEYF. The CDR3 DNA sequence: TGTGCCAGCTCCCCCGGGGAGGGGGCAGAGTACTTC.

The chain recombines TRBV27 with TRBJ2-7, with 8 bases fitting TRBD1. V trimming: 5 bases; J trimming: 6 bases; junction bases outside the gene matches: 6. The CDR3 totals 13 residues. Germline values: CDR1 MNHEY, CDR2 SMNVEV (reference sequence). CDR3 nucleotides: TGTGCCAGCAGTCACAGACAGGGGCTCGAGCAGTACTTC. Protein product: CASSHRQGLEQYF.

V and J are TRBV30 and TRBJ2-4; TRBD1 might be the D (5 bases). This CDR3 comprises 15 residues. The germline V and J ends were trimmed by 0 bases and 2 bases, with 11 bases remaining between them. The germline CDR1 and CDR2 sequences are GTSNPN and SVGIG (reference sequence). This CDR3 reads CAWSVRGRTKNIQYF. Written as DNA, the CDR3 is TGTGCCTGGAGTGTAAGGGGTCGGACCAAAAACATTCAGTACTTC.

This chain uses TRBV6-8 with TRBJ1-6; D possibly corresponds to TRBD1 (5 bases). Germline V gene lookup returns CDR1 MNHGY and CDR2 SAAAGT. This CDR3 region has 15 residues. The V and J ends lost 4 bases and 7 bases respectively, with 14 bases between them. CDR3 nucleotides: TGTGCCAGCAGTTGGGGGACGAGGGGAAATTCACCCCTCCACTTT. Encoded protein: CASSWGTRGNSPLHF.

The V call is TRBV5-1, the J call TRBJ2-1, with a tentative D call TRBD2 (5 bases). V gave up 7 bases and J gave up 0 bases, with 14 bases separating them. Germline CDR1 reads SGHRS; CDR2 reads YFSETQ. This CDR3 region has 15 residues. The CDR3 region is CASWTDPSSYNEQFF. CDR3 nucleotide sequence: TGCGCCAGCTGGACTGACCCCAGCTCCTACAATGAGCAGTTCTTC.

In nucleotides, the CDR3 is TGTGCCAGCAGGGAAGACAGTTATAGCAATCAGCCCCAGCATTTT. Its protein product is CASREDSYSNQPQHF. The rearrangement uses TRBV6-8 and TRBJ1-5; possibly TRBD1 for D (5 bases). CDR3 size: 15 residues. Deletions cut 6 bases from V and 0 bases from J, with 12 bases between. Germline CDR1 is MNHGY and CDR2 is SAAAGT.